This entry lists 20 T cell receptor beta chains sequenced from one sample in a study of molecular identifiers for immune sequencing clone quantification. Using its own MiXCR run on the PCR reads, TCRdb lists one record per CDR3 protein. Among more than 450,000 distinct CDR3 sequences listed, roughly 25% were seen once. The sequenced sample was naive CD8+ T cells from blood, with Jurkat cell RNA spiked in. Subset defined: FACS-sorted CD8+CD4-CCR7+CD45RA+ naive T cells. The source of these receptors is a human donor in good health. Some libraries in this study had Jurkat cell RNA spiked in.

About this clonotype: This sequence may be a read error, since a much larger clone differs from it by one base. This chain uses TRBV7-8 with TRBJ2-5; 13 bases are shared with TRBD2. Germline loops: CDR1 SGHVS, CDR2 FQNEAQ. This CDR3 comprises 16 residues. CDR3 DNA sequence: TGTGCCAGCAGCCTAGGACTAGCGGGGGACCAAGAGTCCCAGTACTTC. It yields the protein CASSLGLAGDQESQYF.

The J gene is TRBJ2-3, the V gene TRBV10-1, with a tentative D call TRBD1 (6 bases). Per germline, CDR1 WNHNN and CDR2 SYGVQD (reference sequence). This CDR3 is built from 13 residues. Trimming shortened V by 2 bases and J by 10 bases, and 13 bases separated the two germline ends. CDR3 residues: CASSETGFHPQYF. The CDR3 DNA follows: TGCGCCAGCAGTGAGACAGGGTTCCATCCGCAGTATTTT.

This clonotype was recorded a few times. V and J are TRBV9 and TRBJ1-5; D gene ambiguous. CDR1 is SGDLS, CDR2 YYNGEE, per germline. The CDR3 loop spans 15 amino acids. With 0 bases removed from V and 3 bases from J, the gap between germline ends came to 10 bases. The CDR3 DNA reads TGTGCCAGCAGCGTAGACGAGCATATCAATCAGCCCCAGCATTTT. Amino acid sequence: CASSVDEHINQPQHF.

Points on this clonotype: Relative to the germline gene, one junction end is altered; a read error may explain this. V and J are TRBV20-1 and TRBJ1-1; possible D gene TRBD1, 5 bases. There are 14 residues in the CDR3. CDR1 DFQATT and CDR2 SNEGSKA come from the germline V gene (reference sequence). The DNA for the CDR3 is TGCAGTGCTTCTATGCGTGGGACGAACACTGACGCTTTCTTT. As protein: CSASMRGTNTDAFF.

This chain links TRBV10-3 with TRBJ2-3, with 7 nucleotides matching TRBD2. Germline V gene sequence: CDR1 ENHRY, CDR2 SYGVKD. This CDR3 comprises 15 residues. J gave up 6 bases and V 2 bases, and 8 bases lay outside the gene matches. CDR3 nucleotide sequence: TGTGCCATCAGTGAGCCCGAGGGAGGGCCGGATACGCAGTATTTT. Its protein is CAISEPEGGPDTQYF.

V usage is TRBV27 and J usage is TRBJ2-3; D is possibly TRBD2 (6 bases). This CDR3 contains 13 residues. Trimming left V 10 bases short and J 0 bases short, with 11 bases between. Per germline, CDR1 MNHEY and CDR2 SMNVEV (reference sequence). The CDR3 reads CATAGFSTDTQYF. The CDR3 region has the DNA TGTGCCACCGCGGGGTTCAGCACAGATACGCAGTATTTT.

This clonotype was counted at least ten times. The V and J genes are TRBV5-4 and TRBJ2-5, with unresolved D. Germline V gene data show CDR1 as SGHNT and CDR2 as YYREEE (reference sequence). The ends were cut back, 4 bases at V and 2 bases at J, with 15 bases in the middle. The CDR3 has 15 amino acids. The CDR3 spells CASSLWQTSQETQYF. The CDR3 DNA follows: TGTGCCAGCAGCCTATGGCAGACCAGTCAAGAGACCCAGTACTTC.

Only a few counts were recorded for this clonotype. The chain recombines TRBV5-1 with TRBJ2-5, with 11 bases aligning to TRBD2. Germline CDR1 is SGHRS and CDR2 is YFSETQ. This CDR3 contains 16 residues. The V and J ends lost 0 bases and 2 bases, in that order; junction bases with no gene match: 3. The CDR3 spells CASSLVPSGGQETQYF. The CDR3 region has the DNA TGCGCCAGCAGCTTGGTACCTAGCGGGGGGCAAGAGACCCAGTACTTC.

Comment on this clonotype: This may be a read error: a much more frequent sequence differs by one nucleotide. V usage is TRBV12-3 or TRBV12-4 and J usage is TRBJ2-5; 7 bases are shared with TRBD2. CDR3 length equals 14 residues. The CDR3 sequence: CANSPRLARRTQYF. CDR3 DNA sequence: TGTGCCAACAGTCCGAGACTAGCCCGTAGGACCCAGTACTTC.

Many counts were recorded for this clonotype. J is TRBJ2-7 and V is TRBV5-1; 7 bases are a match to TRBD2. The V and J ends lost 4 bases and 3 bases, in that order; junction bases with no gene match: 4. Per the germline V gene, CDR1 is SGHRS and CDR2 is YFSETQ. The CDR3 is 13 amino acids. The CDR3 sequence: CASSPTGGYEQYF. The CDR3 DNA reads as TGCGCCAGCAGCCCCACGGGGGGCTACGAGCAGTACTTC.

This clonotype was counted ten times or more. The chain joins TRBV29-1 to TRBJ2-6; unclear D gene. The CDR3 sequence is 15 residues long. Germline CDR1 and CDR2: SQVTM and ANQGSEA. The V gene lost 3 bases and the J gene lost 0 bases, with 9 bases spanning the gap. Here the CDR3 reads CSVETRNSGANVLTF. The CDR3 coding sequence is TGCAGCGTTGAGACACGAAACTCTGGGGCCAACGTCCTGACTTTC. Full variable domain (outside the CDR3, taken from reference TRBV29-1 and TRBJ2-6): SAVISQKPSRDICQRGTSLTIQCQVDSQVTMMFWYRQQPGQSLTLIATANQGSEATYESGFVIDKFPISRPNLTFSTLTVSNMSPEDSSIYLCSVETRNSGANVLTFGAGSRLTVL.

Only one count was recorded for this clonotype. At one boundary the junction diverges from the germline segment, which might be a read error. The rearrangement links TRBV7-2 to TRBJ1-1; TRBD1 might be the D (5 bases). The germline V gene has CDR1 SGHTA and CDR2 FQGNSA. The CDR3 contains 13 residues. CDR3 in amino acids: CARSTGLNTEAFF. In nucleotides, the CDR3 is TGTGCCCGCAGCACGGGACTGAACACTGAAGCTTTCTTT.

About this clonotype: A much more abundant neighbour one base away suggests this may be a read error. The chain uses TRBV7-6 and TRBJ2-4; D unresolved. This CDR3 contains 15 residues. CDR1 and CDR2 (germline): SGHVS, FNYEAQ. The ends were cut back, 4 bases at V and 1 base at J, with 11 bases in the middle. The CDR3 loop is CASSSHDNAKNIQYF. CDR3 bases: TGTGCCAGCAGCTCCCATGACAACGCCAAAAACATTCAGTACTTC.

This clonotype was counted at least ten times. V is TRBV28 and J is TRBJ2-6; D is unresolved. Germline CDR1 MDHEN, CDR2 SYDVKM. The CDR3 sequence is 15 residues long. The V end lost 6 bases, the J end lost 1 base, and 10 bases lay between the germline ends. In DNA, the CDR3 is TGTGCCAGCAGCTTGGAAGGGTCTGGGGCCAACGTCCTGACTTTC. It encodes CASSLEGSGANVLTF.

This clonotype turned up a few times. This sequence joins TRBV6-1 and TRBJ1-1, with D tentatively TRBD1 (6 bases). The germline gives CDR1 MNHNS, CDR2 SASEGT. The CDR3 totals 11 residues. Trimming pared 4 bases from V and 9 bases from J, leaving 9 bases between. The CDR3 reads CASSAGQKAFF. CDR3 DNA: TGTGCCAGCAGTGCCGGACAGAAAGCTTTCTTT.

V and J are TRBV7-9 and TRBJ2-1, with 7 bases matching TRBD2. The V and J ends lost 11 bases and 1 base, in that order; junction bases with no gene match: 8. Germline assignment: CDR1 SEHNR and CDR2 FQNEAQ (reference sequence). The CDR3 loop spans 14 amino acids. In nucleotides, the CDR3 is TGTGCCGCACCAGCGGGGCCGTCCTACAATGAGCAGTTCTTC. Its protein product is CAAPAGPSYNEQFF. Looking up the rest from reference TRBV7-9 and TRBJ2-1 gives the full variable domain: DTGVSQNPRHKITKRGQNVTFRCDPISEHNRLYWYRQTLGQGPEFLTYFQNEAQLEKSRLLSDRFSAERPKGSFSTLEIQRTEQGDSAMYLCAAPAGPSYNEQFFGPGTRLTVL.

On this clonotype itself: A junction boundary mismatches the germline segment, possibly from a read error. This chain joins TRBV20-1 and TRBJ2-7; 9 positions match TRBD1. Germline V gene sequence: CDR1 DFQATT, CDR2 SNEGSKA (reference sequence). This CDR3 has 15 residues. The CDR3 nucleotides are TGCTGTGCCGCGGACAGGGGCTTGCCTCCCCACGAGCAGTACTTC. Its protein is CCAADRGLPPHEQYF.

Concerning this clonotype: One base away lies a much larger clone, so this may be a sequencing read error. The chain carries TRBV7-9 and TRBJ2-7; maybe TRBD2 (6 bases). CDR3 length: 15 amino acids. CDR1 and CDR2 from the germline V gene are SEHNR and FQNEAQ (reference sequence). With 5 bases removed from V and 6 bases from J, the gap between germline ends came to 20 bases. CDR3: CASSRPTGDGCEQYF. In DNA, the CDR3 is TGTGCCAGCAGCCGCCCCACGGGGGATGGCTGCGAGCAGTACTTC.

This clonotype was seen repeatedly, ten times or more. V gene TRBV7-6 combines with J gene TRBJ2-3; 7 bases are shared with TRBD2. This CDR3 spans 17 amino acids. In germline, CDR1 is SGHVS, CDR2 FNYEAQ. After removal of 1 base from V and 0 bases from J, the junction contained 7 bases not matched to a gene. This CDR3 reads CASSLDLSGESTDTQYF. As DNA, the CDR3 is TGTGCCAGCAGCTTAGACCTCAGCGGGGAGAGCACAGATACGCAGTATTTT.

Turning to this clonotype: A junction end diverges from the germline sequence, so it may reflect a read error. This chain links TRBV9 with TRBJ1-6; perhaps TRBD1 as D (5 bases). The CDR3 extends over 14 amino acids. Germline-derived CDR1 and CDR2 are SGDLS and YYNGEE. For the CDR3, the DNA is TGTGCCAGCAGCCCCCAGGGAAGTAATTCACTCCTCCACTTT. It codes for CASSPQGSNSLLHF.